A selection of T cell receptor beta chains follows, all from one sample in a study of shared clonotypes between healthy human individuals. TCRdb keeps only in-frame clones here, not all; method: immunoSEQ multiplex PCR. The sample records more than 2 million clones, about 95% being singletons. Sequencing used naive CD8+ T cells sorted from blood. These receptors were taken from a man aged 18 to 29 in good health. Each CDR3 is given with its conserved first and last residue. D genes are given only for firm matches. Clone size is stated in some rows and not others, as once, few, many or a class when expanded.

V	size	D	J	CDR3	DNA
TRBV7-2	NA	TRBD2	TRBJ2-1	CASSFVAGVDNEQFF	TGTGCCAGCAGCTTTGTAGCGGGAGTTGACAATGAGCAGTTCTTC
TRBV6-6	NA	NA	TRBJ2-5	CASSYSLAKETQYF	TGTGCCAGCAGTTATAGCCTAGCCAAAGAGACCCAGTACTTC
TRBV14	NA	NA	TRBJ1-5	CASSQELGGSSNQPQHF	TGTGCCAGCAGCCAAGAGTTAGGGGGGTCTAGCAATCAGCCCCAGCATTTT
TRBV10-1	NA	NA	TRBJ1-1	CASSDQVNTEAFF	TGCGCCAGCAGTGATCAGGTTAACACTGAAGCTTTCTTT
TRBV30	NA	NA	TRBJ2-5	CAWSVTALETQYF	TGTGCCTGGAGTGTAACAGCGCTAGAGACCCAGTACTTC
TRBV6-5	NA	NA	TRBJ2-5	CASRGLETQYF	TGTGCCAGCAGGGGACTTGAGACCCAGTACTTC
TRBV7-2	NA	NA	TRBJ2-7	CASSFYGPGAYEQYF	TGTGCCAGCAGCTTCTACGGACCAGGGGCCTACGAGCAGTACTTC
TRBV30	NA	NA	TRBJ1-3	CAWTGEAGNTIYF	TGTGCCTGGACAGGGGAAGCTGGAAACACCATATATTTT
TRBV6-5	NA	NA	TRBJ2-3	CASSYGTTTDTQYF	TGTGCCAGCAGTTATGGTACTACCACAGATACGCAGTATTTT
TRBV30	NA	NA	TRBJ2-1	CAWSVTLEGVNNEQFF	TGTGCCTGGAGTGTAACCCTAGAAGGGGTTAACAATGAGCAGTTCTTC
TRBV7-3	NA	NA	TRBJ2-3	CASSLTGADTQYF	TGTGCCAGCAGCTTAACGGGGGCAGATACGCAGTATTTT
TRBV10-2	NA	NA	TRBJ2-1	CASRDRSSYNEQFF	TGCGCCAGCAGGGACCGGAGCTCCTACAATGAGCAGTTCTTC
TRBV9	NA	NA	TRBJ1-4	CASSVWGTTNEKLFF	TGTGCCAGCAGCGTGTGGGGAACGACTAATGAAAAACTGTTTTTT
TRBV7-8	NA	TRBD1	TRBJ1-2	CASSLGTGLDVYGYTF	TGTGCCAGCAGCTTAGGGACAGGGTTGGACGTCTATGGCTACACCTTC
TRBV5-1	NA	TRBD1	TRBJ2-7	CASSLGQGQKYEQYF	TGCGCCAGCAGCTTGGGACAGGGGCAAAAGTACGAGCAGTACTTC
TRBV9	once	NA	TRBJ2-1	CASSVSSSTYSYNEQFF	TGTGCCAGCAGCGTTTCTTCGTCAACCTACTCCTACAATGAGCAGTTCTTC
TRBV13	NA	NA	TRBJ2-7	CASSLGRQYYEQYF	TGTGCCAGCAGCTTGGGGAGACAATACTACGAGCAGTACTTC